These T cell receptor beta chains were read from a single sample in a study of CD8+ T cells in alopecia areata. TCRdb keeps only in-frame clones here, not all; method: immunoSEQ multiplex PCR. The sample carries over 100,000 clones, 45% to 50% recorded once. The sequencing used CD8+ T cells sorted from blood, collected at week 0. The receptors were sampled from a human donor with alopecia areata. The CDR3 runs from the conserved cysteine through the conserved F or W. A D gene is named only where the DNA matches it firmly. Clone size is shown for a subset of rows, as once, few, many or a class of expanded clone.

clone size	V gene	J gene	D gene	CDR3 DNA	CDR3 protein
-	TRBV29-1	TRBJ2-2	TRBD1	TGCAGCGTTGAAGGGACAGGGGTTACCGGGGAGCTGTTTTTT	CSVEGTGVTGELFF
few	TRBV4-1	TRBJ1-1	-	TGCGCCAGCAGCATCCGGGGGAACACTGAAGCTTTCTTT	CASSIRGNTEAFF
-	TRBV4-3	TRBJ1-6	-	TGCGCCAGCAGCCAAGATATGGGGGCAGGGAGCGGTTCACCCCTCCACTTT	CASSQDMGAGSGSPLHF
few	TRBV19	TRBJ2-3	TRBD2	TGTGCCAGTAGTAGCCGGGCGGGGGGGCTCACAGATACGCAGTATTTT	CASSSRAGGLTDTQYF
-	TRBV9	TRBJ2-5	TRBD1	TGTGCCAGCAGCGCGACGGACAGGGAACTGGAGACCCAGTACTTC	CASSATDRELETQYF
few	TRBV7-9	TRBJ1-1	-	TGTGCCAGCAGCTCCCCGGGGCAGGGGAGCACTGAAGCTTTCTTT	CASSSPGQGSTEAFF
-	TRBV13	TRBJ1-6	TRBD1	TGTGCCAGCAGCCCGGTCGGGACAGGAATGAATAATTCACCCCTCCACTTT	CASSPVGTGMNNSPLHF
-	TRBV30	TRBJ2-7	-	TGTGCCTGGAGTCTACACTTCGGGCAGGAGCAGTACTTC	CAWSLHFGQEQYF
-	TRBV29-1	TRBJ2-7	-	TGCAGCGTTGTAGCGGACTACGAGCAGTACTTC	CSVVADYEQYF
-	TRBV6-6	TRBJ2-5	-	TGTGCCAGCAGTTACCGGGTCCCCAGGGACCAAGAGACCCAGTACTTC	CASSYRVPRDQETQYF
-	TRBV29-1	TRBJ2-2	TRBD1	TGCAGCGTTTTGGACAGGGTGAACACCGGGGAGCTGTTTTTT	CSVLDRVNTGELFF